Listed here is a single T cell receptor beta chain. Its antigen is still unknown. Germline CDR1 is SGHRS and CDR2 is YFSETQ. CDR3 length: 15 residues. The ends were cut back, 0 bases at V and 1 base at J, with 8 bases in the middle. This specimen comes from a study of cytomegalovirus exposure and HLA in healthy donors. General observations from the study: The dataset shows that most TCR sequences were rare, while some public TCRs occurred in many donors. Later analysis revealed greater clonal expansion in HLA-associated TCR beta chains than in equally common others. In vitro, three CMV-associated chains proved specific for CMV antigens. Among the sequence variants, a highly shared cluster was likely an artifact of sequencing.

In the PCR, 60 Vbeta and 13 Jbeta primers were used. TCRdb keeps only in-frame clones here, not all; method: immunoSEQ multiplex PCR. The table includes some 99,000 clones, roughly three quarters detected once. This sequence joins TRBV5-1 and TRBJ2-1, with D perhaps matching TRBD1 (5 bases). This clonotype originated in a female donor in good health and CMV-seronegative. The sequenced material came from PBMCs. CDR3 protein: CASSLGQWSYNEQFF. The CDR3 DNA reads TGCGCCAGCAGCTTGGGACAGTGGTCCTACAATGAGCAGTTCTTC.